Reported below is one T cell receptor (beta chain). Its target is not known. The V and J ends lost 6 bases and 5 bases respectively, with 11 bases between them. The CDR3 sequence is 13 residues long. Germline V lookup: CDR1 LGHNT, CDR2 FRNRAP. The data stem from a study of shared clonotypes between healthy human individuals. Turning to the study itself: Participating donors consisted of two women and a few men aged 18 to 49.

TCRdb's copy holds only in-frame clones and misses some; the assay was immunoSEQ multiplex PCR. The sample holds 2.3 million or so clones, over 90% seen once. Study-wide points: Clonotype sharing across several donors was observed for 4% to 6.5% of naive CD4 clonotypes.

The rearrangement uses TRBV12-5 and TRBJ1-5; unclear D gene. The TCR was taken from a man younger than 30 in good health. Some clones in this sample may be carry-over from other donors' samples. The sample consisted of naive CD4+ T cells from PBMCs. The subset denotes: CD45RA+ positively selected. In DNA, the CDR3 is TGTGCTAGTGGCCGGGATGGTTATCAGCCCCAGCATTTT. As protein: CASGRDGYQPQHF.